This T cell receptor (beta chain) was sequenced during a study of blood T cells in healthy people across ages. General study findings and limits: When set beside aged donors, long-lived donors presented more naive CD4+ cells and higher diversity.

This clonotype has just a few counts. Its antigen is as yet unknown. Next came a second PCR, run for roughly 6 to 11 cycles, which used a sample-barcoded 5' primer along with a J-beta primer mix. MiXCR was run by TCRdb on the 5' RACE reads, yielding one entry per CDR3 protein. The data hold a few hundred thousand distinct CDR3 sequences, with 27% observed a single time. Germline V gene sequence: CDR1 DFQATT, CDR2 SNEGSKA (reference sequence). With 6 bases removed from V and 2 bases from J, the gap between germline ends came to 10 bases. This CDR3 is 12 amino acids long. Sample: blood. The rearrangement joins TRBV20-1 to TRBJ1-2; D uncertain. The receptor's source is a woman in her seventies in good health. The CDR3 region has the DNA TGCAGTGCCAGCAGCTCAAACTATGGCTACACCTTC. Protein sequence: CSASSSNYGYTF.